This T cell receptor beta chain appears in the sequencing data of a study of early T cells in non-severe SARS-CoV-2 infection. A remark on this clonotype: Its antigen is not known.

Each CDR3 protein is one row after TCRdb ran MiXCR on the 5' RACE reads. Of over 55,000 distinct CDR3 sequences in the sample, about 8.4% were seen once. Germline lookup yields CDR1 LNHNV and CDR2 YYDKDF (reference sequence). The V and J ends lost 3 bases and 5 bases respectively, with 2 bases between them. The CDR3 totals 11 residues. Notes on the study in general: CD4 and private specificities were missed by VDJdb matching, which favored anti-spike CD8 responses.

The source of this sequence is an adult who was a healthcare worker with PCR-confirmed SARS-CoV-2 infection or an uninfected control (not recorded which). The chain joins TRBV15 to TRBJ2-1; unclear D gene. The sequencing sample was made of whole blood. The CDR3 reads CATSRNNEQFF. DNA for the CDR3: TGTGCCACCAGCAGGAACAATGAGCAGTTCTTC.